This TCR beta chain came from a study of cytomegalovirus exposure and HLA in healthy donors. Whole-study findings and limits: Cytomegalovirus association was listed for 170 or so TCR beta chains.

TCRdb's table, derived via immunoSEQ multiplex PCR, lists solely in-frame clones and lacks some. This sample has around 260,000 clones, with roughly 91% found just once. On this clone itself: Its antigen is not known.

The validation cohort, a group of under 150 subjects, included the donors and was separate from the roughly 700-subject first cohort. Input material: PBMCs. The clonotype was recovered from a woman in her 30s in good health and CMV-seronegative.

CDR3 nucleotide sequence: TGTGCCAGCAGCCCGTTAGCGGGAGCCACAGATACGCAGTATTTT. Translating gives CASSPLAGATDTQYF. The chain uses TRBV11-2 and TRBJ2-3; 9 bases fit TRBD2. CDR3 length equals 15 residues. Per the germline V gene, CDR1 is SGHAT and CDR2 is FQNNGV. V lost 5 bases, J lost 2 bases, and 5 bases stayed unmatched.